The T cell receptor beta chain described here comes from a study of control samples from healthy donors and cancer patients. V was trimmed by 5 bases and J by 3 bases, leaving 8 bases between them. Per the germline V gene, CDR1 is SGHAT and CDR2 is FQNNGV. This CDR3 contains 13 residues. Produced via immunoSEQ multiplex PCR; TCRdb's table is partial and in-frame only. This sample has roughly 370,000 clones; approximately 90% occur once, and the top ten carry roughly 6.4%. The sample consisted of PBMCs. This clonotype originated in a man between 40 and 49 years old with head and neck cancer. The chain employs TRBV11-2 and TRBJ1-5, with unresolved D. CDR3 sequence (DNA): TGTGCCAGCAGCCACGCGTTCAATCAGCCCCAGCATTTT. This gives the protein CASSHAFNQPQHF.